This TCR beta chain is from a study of cytotoxic CD8 clonotypes in ibrutinib-treated CLL. Germline V gene lookup returns CDR1 KGHSH and CDR2 LQKENI. V dropped 6 bases and J dropped 5 bases, with 7 bases sitting between them. CDR3 size: 11 residues. Some clones are missing from TCRdb's copy, which holds only in-frame ones; the method was immunoSEQ multiplex PCR. The sample records approximately 150,000 clones, approximately 80% being singletons. This chain uses TRBV18 with TRBJ2-5; D unclear. The specimen comprised PBMCs, sampled after 24 months of ibrutinib treatment. This TCR derives from a human donor with chronic lymphocytic leukemia. CDR3: CASSWAETQYF. CDR3 bases: TGTGCCAGCTCGTGGGCGGAGACCCAGTACTTC.